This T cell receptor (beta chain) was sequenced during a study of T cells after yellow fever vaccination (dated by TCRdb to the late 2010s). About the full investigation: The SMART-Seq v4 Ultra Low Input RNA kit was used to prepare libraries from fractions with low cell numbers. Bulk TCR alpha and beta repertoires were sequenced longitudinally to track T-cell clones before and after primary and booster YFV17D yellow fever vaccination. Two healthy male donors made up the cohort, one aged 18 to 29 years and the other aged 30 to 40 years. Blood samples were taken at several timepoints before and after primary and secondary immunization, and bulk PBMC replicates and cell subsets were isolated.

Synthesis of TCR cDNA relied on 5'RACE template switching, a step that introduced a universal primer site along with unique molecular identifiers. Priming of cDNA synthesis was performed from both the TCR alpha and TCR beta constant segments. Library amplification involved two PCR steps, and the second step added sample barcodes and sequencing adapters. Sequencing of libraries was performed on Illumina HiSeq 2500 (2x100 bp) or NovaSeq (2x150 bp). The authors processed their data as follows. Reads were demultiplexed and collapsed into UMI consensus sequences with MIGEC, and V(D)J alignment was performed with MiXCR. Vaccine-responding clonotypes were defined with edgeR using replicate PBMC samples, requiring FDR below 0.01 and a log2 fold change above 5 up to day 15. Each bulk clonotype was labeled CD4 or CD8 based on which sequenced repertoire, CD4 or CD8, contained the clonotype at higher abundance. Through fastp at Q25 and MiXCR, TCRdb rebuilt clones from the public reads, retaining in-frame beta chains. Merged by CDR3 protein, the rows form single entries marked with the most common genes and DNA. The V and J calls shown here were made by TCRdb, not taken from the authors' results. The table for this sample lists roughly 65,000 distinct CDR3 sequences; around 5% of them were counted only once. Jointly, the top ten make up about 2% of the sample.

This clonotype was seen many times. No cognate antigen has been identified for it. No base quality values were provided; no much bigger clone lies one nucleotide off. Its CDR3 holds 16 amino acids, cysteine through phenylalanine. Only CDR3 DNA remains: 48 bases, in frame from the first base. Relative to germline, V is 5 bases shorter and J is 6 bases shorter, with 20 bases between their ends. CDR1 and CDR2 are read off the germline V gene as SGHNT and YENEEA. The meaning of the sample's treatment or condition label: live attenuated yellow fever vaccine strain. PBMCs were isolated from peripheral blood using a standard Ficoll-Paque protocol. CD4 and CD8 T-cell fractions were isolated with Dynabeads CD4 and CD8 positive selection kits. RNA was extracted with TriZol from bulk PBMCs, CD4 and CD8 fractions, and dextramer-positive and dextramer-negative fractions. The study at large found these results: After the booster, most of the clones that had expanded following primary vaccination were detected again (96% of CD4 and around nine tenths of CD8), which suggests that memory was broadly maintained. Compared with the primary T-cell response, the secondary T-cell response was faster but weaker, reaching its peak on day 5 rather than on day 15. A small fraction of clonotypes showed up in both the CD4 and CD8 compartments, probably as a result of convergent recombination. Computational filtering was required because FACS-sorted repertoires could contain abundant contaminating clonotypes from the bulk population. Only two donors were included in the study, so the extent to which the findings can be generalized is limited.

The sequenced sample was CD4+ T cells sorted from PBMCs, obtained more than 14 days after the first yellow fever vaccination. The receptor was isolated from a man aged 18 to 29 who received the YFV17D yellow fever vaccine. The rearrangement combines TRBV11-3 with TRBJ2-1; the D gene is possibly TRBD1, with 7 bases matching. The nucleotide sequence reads TGTGCCAGCAGCGTAGGGGGCTCACGGGGGAGCAATGAGCAGTTCTTC. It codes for CASSVGGSRGSNEQFF.